The 19 T cell receptor beta chains listed next were all sequenced from one sample in a study of blood T cells in healthy people across ages. The use of a sample-barcoded 5' primer and a J-beta primer mix characterized a second PCR of roughly 6 to 12 cycles. In TCRdb, the 5' RACE reads were re-called with MiXCR into one record per CDR3 protein. The sample carries 550,000 to 700,000 distinct CDR3 sequences, 27% recorded once. Input material: blood. The origin of the receptors is a woman aged 70-85 years in good health.

In regard to this clonotype: This clone may be a read error of a much larger clone one base away. J is TRBJ1-2 and V is TRBV12-3 or TRBV12-4, with D unclear. This CDR3 has 11 residues. Trimming removed 5 bases from V and 5 bases from J, with 6 bases in between. The CDR3 sequence: CASSGSYGYTF. CDR3 in DNA: TGTGCCAGCAGTGGGTCGTATGGCTACACCTTC.

The V gene is TRBV20-1, the J gene TRBJ2-2; 7 positions match TRBD1. From germline, CDR1 is DFQATT and CDR2 SNEGSKA (reference sequence). This CDR3 contains 15 residues. V was pared by 6 bases and J by 2 bases, with 9 bases of the junction left unmatched. CDR3: CSAEDRGRNTGELFF. In DNA, the CDR3 is TGCAGTGCCGAAGATAGGGGGCGCAACACCGGGGAGCTGTTTTTT.

This rearrangement joins TRBV18 to TRBJ2-7; D is unclear. Germline loops: CDR1 KGHSH, CDR2 LQKENI. The CDR3 is 11 amino acids. V gave up 5 bases and J gave up 7 bases, with 9 bases separating them. CDR3 DNA sequence: TGTGCCAGCTCAGACGGTAAGGAGCAGTACTTC. This codes for CASSDGKEQYF. Full variable domain (outside the CDR3, taken from reference TRBV18 and TRBJ2-7): NAGVMQNPRHLVRRRGQEARLRCSPMKGHSHVYWYRQLPEEGLKFMVYLQKENIIDESGMPKERFSAEFPKEGPSILRIQQVVRGDSAAYFCASSDGKEQYFGPGTRLTVT.

This chain joins TRBV6-5 and TRBJ2-2; maybe TRBD2 (6 bases). The germline gives CDR1 MNHEY, CDR2 SVGAGI. This CDR3 is built from 15 residues. The V gene lost 6 bases and the J gene lost 4 bases, with 15 bases spanning the gap. The CDR3 sequence: CASSPKRVPTGELFF. The CDR3 region has the DNA TGTGCCAGCAGCCCAAAGCGGGTCCCCACCGGGGAGCTGTTTTTT.

The chain has TRBV20-1 and TRBJ2-5; perhaps TRBD1 as D (6 bases). The DNA end lines up better with TRBJ2-7; the J call may be wrong. The CDR3 totals 15 residues. In germline, CDR1 is DFQATT, CDR2 SNEGSKA (reference sequence). The CDR3 sequence is CSASGVWTEYYEQYF. DNA of the CDR3: TGCAGTGCTAGTGGGGTATGGACAGAGTATTACGAGCAGTACTTC.

The V call is TRBV27, the J call TRBJ2-7; 12 bases match TRBD1. This CDR3 spans 15 amino acids. Looked up from germline, CDR1 is MNHEY and CDR2 is SMNVEV (reference sequence). V dropped 6 bases and J dropped 7; count of bases not matched to a gene: 10. The CDR3 sequence is CASSRSGQGAEEQYF. As DNA, the CDR3 is TGTGCCAGCAGCCGATCGGGACAGGGGGCAGAGGAGCAGTACTTC.

This chain uses TRBV5-1 with TRBJ2-5; TRBD1 aligns across 7 bases. The germline gives CDR1 SGHRS, CDR2 YFSETQ. The V gene end was trimmed by 5 bases and the J gene end by 5 bases; junction bases not matched to a gene: 9. This CDR3 comprises 14 residues. The CDR3 protein is CASSYQGVRETQYF. CDR3 DNA sequence: TGCGCCAGCAGTTACCAGGGGGTTCGGGAGACCCAGTACTTC.

This clonotype came up a few times. This chain uses TRBV29-1 with TRBJ1-1, with D hard to call. Trimming took off 4 bases at V and 6 bases at J, with 9 bases between the two ends. CDR1 and CDR2 from the germline V gene are SQVTM and ANQGSEA. The CDR3 runs 11 residues. CDR3 DNA sequence: TGCAGCGTTGCCAGTAGCGCTGAAGCTTTCTTT. This translates into CSVASSAEAFF.

V gene TRBV20-1 combines with J gene TRBJ2-5, with TRBD1 matching over 8 bases. The J call is in doubt because the DNA end fits TRBJ2-7 better. The CDR3 runs 15 residues. CDR1 is DFQATT, CDR2 SNEGSKA, per germline (reference sequence). CDR3 protein: CSARDQGAGSYEQYF. CDR3 coding DNA: TGCAGTGCTAGAGATCAGGGGGCAGGGTCCTACGAGCAGTACTTC.

This chain connects TRBV29-1 to TRBJ2-3, with TRBD2 identical over 8 bases. The length of the CDR3 is 14 residues. CDR1 and CDR2 from the germline V gene are SQVTM and ANQGSEA. After removal of 6 bases from V and 2 bases from J, the junction contained 7 bases not matched to a gene. Written as DNA, the CDR3 is TGCAGCGTGATCGGCGGGGGGACCACAGATACGCAGTATTTT. Translated: CSVIGGGTTDTQYF.

This sequence joins TRBV5-1 and TRBJ1-3, with D possibly being TRBD1 (6 bases). Per germline, CDR1 SGHRS and CDR2 YFSETQ. Trimming removed 0 bases at V and 0 bases at J, with 10 bases between. This CDR3 contains 16 residues. Written as DNA, the CDR3 is TGCGCCAGCAGCTTGGTGGCAGGGGTCTCTGGAAACACCATATATTTT. Encoded protein: CASSLVAGVSGNTIYF.

This clonotype was detected only a few times. The genes are TRBV4-1 and TRBJ1-1; D is unclear. Germline assignment: CDR1 MGHRA and CDR2 YSYEKL. This CDR3 spans 13 amino acids. V lost 0 bases, J lost 3 bases, and 5 bases lay in between. The CDR3 protein is CASSQELDTEAFF. In nucleotides, the CDR3 is TGCGCCAGCAGCCAAGAACTAGACACTGAAGCTTTCTTT.

The V gene is TRBV4-3, the J gene TRBJ1-4, with a tentative D call TRBD1 (5 bases). From germline, CDR1 is LGHNA and CDR2 YSLEER. V dropped 4 bases and J dropped 8 bases, with 20 bases sitting between them. The CDR3 has 16 amino acids. CDR3 nucleotide sequence: TGCGCCAGCAGCCGCCTAACAGCCTCCCGGGGGGAAAAACTGTTTTTT. Amino acid sequence: CASSRLTASRGEKLFF.

The V gene is TRBV4-2, the J gene TRBJ2-3; 11 nucleotides align to TRBD1. The CDR3 consists of 17 residues. Trimming removed 4 bases from V and 1 base from J; junction bases left unmatched: 7. From germline, CDR1 is LGHNA and CDR2 YNFKEQ. The CDR3 region has the DNA TGTGCCAGCAGCCCAGACCAGGGACAGGGGGGCACAGATACGCAGTATTTT. This codes for CASSPDQGQGGTDTQYF.

As for this clonotype: Germline is not matched at one junction end, which may reflect a read error. The J gene is TRBJ1-5, the V gene TRBV6-1, with TRBD1 matching over 8 bases. In germline, CDR1 is MNHNS, CDR2 SASEGT. The CDR3 runs to 17 residues. The CDR3 loop reads CVSERERTGFGNQPQHF. CDR3 DNA: TGTGTCAGCGAACGCGAAAGGACAGGGTTTGGCAATCAGCCCCAGCATTTT.

Only a few counts were recorded for this clonotype. The chain employs TRBV6-6 and TRBJ2-5; D not resolved. V lost 0 bases and J lost 6, with 2 bases in between. Germline values: CDR1 MNHNY, CDR2 SVGAGI (reference sequence). The CDR3 totals 11 residues. The CDR3 coding sequence is TGTGCCAGCAGTTACTCACAGACCCAGTACTTC. Its translation: CASSYSQTQYF.

Points on this clonotype: Germline is not matched at one junction end, which may reflect a read error. The chain uses TRBV7-9 and TRBJ2-2, with TRBD2 as a possible D gene (6 bases). This CDR3 is 14 amino acids long. Germline CDR1 SEHNR, CDR2 FQNEAQ (reference sequence). For the CDR3, the DNA is TGTGCCAGCACCTTTAGCGGCAACACCGGGGAGCTGCTTTTT. Translation: CASTFSGNTGELLF. Complete variable domain (other parts from reference TRBV7-9 and TRBJ2-2): DTGVSQNPRHKITKRGQNVTFRCDPISEHNRLYWYRQTLGQGPEFLTYFQNEAQLEKSRLLSDRFSAERPKGSFSTLEIQRTEQGDSAMYLCASTFSGNTGELLFGEGSRLTVL.

As to this clonotype: At one end, the junction sequence differs from germline, possibly due to a read error. The rearrangement uses TRBV7-2 and TRBJ2-6, with D tentatively TRBD1 (5 bases). Per the germline V gene, CDR1 is SGHTA and CDR2 is FQGNSA. The CDR3 has 18 residues. CDR3 sequence reads: CASSLDSGVDSGANVLTF. The CDR3 DNA is TGTGCCAGCAGCTTAGATTCAGGAGTAGACTCTGGGGCCAACGTCCTAACTTTC.

The chain combines TRBV27 with TRBJ1-2; D is uncertain. Trimming shortened V by 3 bases and J by 3 bases, and 17 bases separated the two germline ends. This CDR3 region has 16 residues. CDR1 is MNHEY, CDR2 SMNVEV, per germline (reference sequence). CDR3 bases: TGTGCCAGCAGTTTTTATCGCAGCTCAAGATACTATGGCTACACCTTC. Encoded protein: CASSFYRSSRYYGYTF.